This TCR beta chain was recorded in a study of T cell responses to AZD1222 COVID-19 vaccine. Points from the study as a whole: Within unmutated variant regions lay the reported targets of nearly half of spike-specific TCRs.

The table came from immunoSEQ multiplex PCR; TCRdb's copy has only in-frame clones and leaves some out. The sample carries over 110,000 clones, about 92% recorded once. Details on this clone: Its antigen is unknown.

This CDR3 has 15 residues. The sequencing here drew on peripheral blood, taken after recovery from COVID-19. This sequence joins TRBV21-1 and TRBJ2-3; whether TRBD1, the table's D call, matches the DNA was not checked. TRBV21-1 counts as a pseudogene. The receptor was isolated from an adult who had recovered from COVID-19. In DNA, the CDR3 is TGTGCCAGCAGCAGCGACAGGGGATTTCCAGATACGCAGTATTTT. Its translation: CASSSDRGFPDTQYF.